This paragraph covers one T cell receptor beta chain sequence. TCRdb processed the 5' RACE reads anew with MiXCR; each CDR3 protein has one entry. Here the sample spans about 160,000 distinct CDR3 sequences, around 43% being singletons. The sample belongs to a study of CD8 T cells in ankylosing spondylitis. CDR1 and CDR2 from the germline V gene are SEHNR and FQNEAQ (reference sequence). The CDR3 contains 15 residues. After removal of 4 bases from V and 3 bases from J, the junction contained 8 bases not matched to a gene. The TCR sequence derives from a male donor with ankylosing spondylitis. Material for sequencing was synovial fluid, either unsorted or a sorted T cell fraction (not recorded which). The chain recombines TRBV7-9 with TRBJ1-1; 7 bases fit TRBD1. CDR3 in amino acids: CASSSPGQADTEAFF. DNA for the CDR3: TGTGCCAGCAGCTCGCCTGGACAGGCGGACACTGAAGCTTTCTTT.